This is a list of T cell receptor beta chains from one sample in a study of T cell responses to AZD1222 COVID-19 vaccine. Sequencing used immunoSEQ multiplex PCR; TCRdb keeps in-frame clones, though not all of them. The sample yields 140,000 to 150,000 clones, around 91% seen once. Specimen: peripheral blood, collected on day 0 of AZD1222 vaccination. The receptors originated from an adult in good health. Both conserved end residues are part of each CDR3. The D gene is left open where the match is weak. Some rows have no size entry. The others give once, few or many, or a class for an expanded clone.

clone size: NA; V gene: TRBV5-6; J gene: TRBJ1-5; D gene: NA; CDR3 DNA: TGTGCCAGCAGCTTACAAGGTCAGCCCCAGCATTTT; CDR3 protein: CASSLQGQPQHF
clone size: NA; V gene: TRBV28; J gene: TRBJ2-4; D gene: NA; CDR3 DNA: TGTGCCAGCAGTCCAACGGGACGGCGGATAAACATTCAGTACTTC; CDR3 protein: CASSPTGRRINIQYF
clone size: once; V gene: TRBV7-9; J gene: TRBJ2-1; D gene: NA; CDR3 DNA: TGTGCCAGCAGCTTTGGACAGCAATACAATGAGCAGTTCTTC; CDR3 protein: CASSFGQQYNEQFF
clone size: NA; V gene: TRBV6-1; J gene: TRBJ1-6; D gene: NA; CDR3 DNA: TGTGCCAGCAGTGAAAATTATCCGGGACCCACCCTCCACTTT; CDR3 protein: CASSENYPGPTLHF
clone size: NA; V gene: TRBV7-2; J gene: TRBJ1-1; D gene: NA; CDR3 DNA: TGTGCCAGCAGCGTACAGGGAACGAACACTGAAGCTTTCTTT; CDR3 protein: CASSVQGTNTEAFF
clone size: NA; V gene: TRBV20-1; J gene: TRBJ2-5; D gene: NA; CDR3 DNA: TGCAGTGCTAGTAGGGTGGGGGTCCAAGAGACCCAGTACTTC; CDR3 protein: CSASRVGVQETQYF
clone size: NA; V gene: TRBV6-5; J gene: TRBJ2-1; D gene: NA; CDR3 DNA: TGTGCCAGCAGGAGATCGGGGGAGCAGTTCTTC; CDR3 protein: CASRRSGEQFF
clone size: NA; V gene: TRBV2; J gene: TRBJ1-3; D gene: NA; CDR3 DNA: TGTGCCAGCACCCGACAGCTCTCTGGAAACACCATATATTTT; CDR3 protein: CASTRQLSGNTIYF
clone size: NA; V gene: TRBV4-2; J gene: TRBJ2-3; D gene: TRBD2; CDR3 DNA: TGTGCCAGCAGCCGTCTCCGGGAAACCCGACTAGCTGGCACAGATACGCAGTATTTT; CDR3 protein: CASSRLRETRLAGTDTQYF
clone size: once; V gene: TRBV14; J gene: TRBJ2-5; D gene: NA; CDR3 DNA: TGTGCCAGCAGCCAGGGTCTCAAGGGAGAGACCCAGTACTTC; CDR3 protein: CASSQGLKGETQYF
clone size: NA; V gene: TRBV2; J gene: TRBJ1-3; D gene: NA; CDR3 DNA: TGTGCCAGCAGCCTCCTTAAGGGGGGAGAAAACACCATATATTTT; CDR3 protein: CASSLLKGGENTIYF
clone size: NA; V gene: TRBV5-4; J gene: TRBJ2-1; D gene: NA; CDR3 DNA: TGTGCCAGCAGCTTGGGAGGGTCCCAGAGCCACAATGAGCAGTTCTTC; CDR3 protein: CASSLGGSQSHNEQFF
clone size: NA; V gene: TRBV2; J gene: TRBJ1-1; D gene: NA; CDR3 DNA: TGTGCCAGCAGTGTTGCAGGGAGGAGGACTGAAGCTTTCTTT; CDR3 protein: CASSVAGRRTEAFF
clone size: NA; V gene: TRBV6-2/TRBV6-3; J gene: TRBJ1-5; D gene: NA; CDR3 DNA: TGTGCCAGCAGTTACTGGGATCAGCCCCAGCATTTT; CDR3 protein: CASSYWDQPQHF
clone size: NA; V gene: TRBV11-2; J gene: TRBJ2-1; D gene: NA; CDR3 DNA: TGTGCCAGCAGCCCCTTTGGAGCGGTCAATGAGCAGTTCTTC; CDR3 protein: CASSPFGAVNEQFF
clone size: NA; V gene: TRBV19; J gene: TRBJ2-3; D gene: NA; CDR3 DNA: TGTGCCAGTAGTATCCTCGGGCGCGCAGATGGCACAGATACGCAGTATTTT; CDR3 protein: CASSILGRADGTDTQYF
clone size: once; V gene: TRBV12-5; J gene: TRBJ1-4; D gene: TRBD1; CDR3 DNA: TGTGCTAGTGGTACGACAGGGCTAAAACTGTTTTTT; CDR3 protein: CASGTTGLKLFF
clone size: NA; V gene: TRBV3-1/TRBV3-2; J gene: TRBJ2-7; D gene: TRBD2; CDR3 DNA: TGTGCCAGCAGCCGGGGACGGGGGGTCTTCTTC; CDR3 protein: CASSRGRGVFF
clone size: few; V gene: TRBV12-1; J gene: TRBJ2-2; D gene: NA; CDR3 DNA: TGTGCCAGCAGCTCCCCCCCGGGGGTAGACACCGGGGAGCTGTTTTTT; CDR3 protein: CASSSPPGVDTGELFF
clone size: NA; V gene: TRBV25-1; J gene: TRBJ1-1; D gene: NA; CDR3 DNA: TGTGCCAGCAGTCGTGACAGCATGAACACTGAAGCTTTCTTT; CDR3 protein: CASSRDSMNTEAFF
clone size: few; V gene: TRBV2; J gene: TRBJ2-1; D gene: NA; CDR3 DNA: TGTGCCAGCAGCCCGATTACCTACAATGAGCAGTTCTTC; CDR3 protein: CASSPITYNEQFF
clone size: NA; V gene: TRBV7-9; J gene: TRBJ2-3; D gene: NA; CDR3 DNA: TGTGCCAGCAGCTTCCCCGCCACATGGGATACGCAGTATTTT; CDR3 protein: CASSFPATWDTQYF
clone size: NA; V gene: TRBV7-2; J gene: TRBJ2-7; D gene: NA; CDR3 DNA: TGTGCCAGCAGCCTAAAAACAGGGCCGCACGAGCAGTACTTC; CDR3 protein: CASSLKTGPHEQYF
clone size: NA; V gene: TRBV18; J gene: TRBJ1-5; D gene: NA; CDR3 DNA: TGTGCCAGCTCACCAATGGAGGGCCAGAATCAGCCCCAGCATTTT; CDR3 protein: CASSPMEGQNQPQHF
clone size: NA; V gene: TRBV4-3; J gene: TRBJ1-2; D gene: NA; CDR3 DNA: TGCGCCAGCAGCCAAGACAGGGGCTATGGCTACACCTTC; CDR3 protein: CASSQDRGYGYTF
clone size: NA; V gene: TRBV6-6; J gene: TRBJ1-6; D gene: NA; CDR3 DNA: TGTGCCAGCAACCAGGGTCAGTCACCCCTCCACTTT; CDR3 protein: CASNQGQSPLHF
clone size: NA; V gene: TRBV10-3; J gene: TRBJ1-5; D gene: NA; CDR3 DNA: TGTGCCATCGGGGCAGGGTCGGGATATAGCAATCAGCCCCAGCATTTT; CDR3 protein: CAIGAGSGYSNQPQHF
clone size: NA; V gene: TRBV11-3; J gene: TRBJ1-5; D gene: NA; CDR3 DNA: TGTGCCAGCAGCTTTGTTTACGTCGGACAGCCTTATGAGCCCCAGCATTTT; CDR3 protein: CASSFVYVGQPYEPQHF
clone size: NA; V gene: TRBV27; J gene: TRBJ1-5; D gene: TRBD1; CDR3 DNA: TGTGCCAGCAGGAACAGGGGGCCCAATCAGCCCCAGCATTTT; CDR3 protein: CASRNRGPNQPQHF
clone size: few; V gene: TRBV6-4; J gene: TRBJ2-3; D gene: TRBD1; CDR3 DNA: TGTGCCAGCAGTCTAGGACAGGGAGGCGCAGATACGCAGTATTTT; CDR3 protein: CASSLGQGGADTQYF
clone size: NA; V gene: TRBV4-1; J gene: TRBJ2-3; D gene: TRBD2; CDR3 DNA: TGCGCCAGCAGCCACGGGACTAGCGGGAGACCAGATACGCAGTATTTT; CDR3 protein: CASSHGTSGRPDTQYF